This T cell receptor beta chain was sequenced in a study of graft-versus-host responses after intestinal transplantation (TCRdb year 2021). Concerning the study at large: The transplants that recipients received were multivisceral, liver-intestinal, or isolated intestinal. The cohort enrolled under 25 intestinal transplant recipients including one retransplant, and a few patients lacking pretransplant specimens were excluded. Alloreactive clones were identified by sequencing pre-transplant mixed lymphocyte reaction products and comparing these products with unstimulated pre-transplant donor and recipient T cells. Instead of going to the commercial service, samples from a few later patients were sequenced in-house on an Illumina MiSeq and processed with MiXCR. After intestinal transplantation, graft-versus-host and host-versus-graft alloreactive T cell clones were followed in the graft, circulation and bone marrow using bulk TCR-beta CDR3 sequencing. Every recipient was given anti-thymocyte globulin induction, then maintenance tacrolimus and steroids for roughly three years. A peak of at least 4% donor T cells among recipient peripheral blood mononuclear cells was the definition used for donor T cell macrochimerism. Overall study results and their limits: In patients with donor T cell macrochimerism, the allografts had high GvH to HvG T cell clonal ratios. GvH clones were detected in recipient bone marrow, and some appeared earlier in ileal mucosa or blood, consistent with an intestinal mucosal origin. Early after transplant, declines in HvG clones were associated with peak levels of circulating GvH clones. The conclusions were limited by the relatively low number and heterogeneity of the intestinal transplant patients.

Receptor libraries were prepared by the immunoSEQ multiplex PCR assay. For most patients, genomic DNA was isolated with the Qiagen DNeasy Blood and Tissue Kit and sent frozen to Adaptive Biotechnologies for TCR sequencing. For most patients, genomic DNA was subjected to high-throughput TCR-beta CDR3 sequencing by Adaptive Biotechnologies. The authors' analysis ran thus. TCR sequencing data were retrieved from Adaptive's ImmunoSEQ software for 15 to 20 patients, whereas a few other patients were processed with MiXCR and VDJtools. To correct CD4 versus CD8 sorting errors, sequences present in both subsets at a frequency ratio below 5:1 were removed. CDR3 nucleotide sequences shared between donor and recipient were removed because their origin could not be assigned. At least 2-fold expansion over unstimulated cells and a minimum CFSE-low frequency of 0.002% (template counts) or 0.001% (read counts) were required for clones to be classified as alloreactive. Clones were considered mappable if detected in sequenced pre-transplant spleen, lymph node, or MLR CFSE-low populations of the donor or recipient. The cumulative frequency of alloreactive clones was calculated as a percentage of all sequences, weighted by copy number. As stored in TCRdb, this immuneACCESS dataset retains in-frame rearrangements with V and J assigned. A fraction of the clones does not appear; measured against another copy, unresolved V genes explain less than half of the discrepancy, and the remainder lacks a known reason. V, J and clone size derive from that table, while D and trimming were established from the DNA sequence. In all, the sample holds some 87,000 clones, and around nine tenths of those were seen once. The ten largest clones add up to over 0.3% of the sample.

This clone was found once. This receptor's antigen is unknown. It has no much larger one-base neighbor in the sample; base qualities were not kept. The CDR3 runs 14 residues from the cysteine to the phenylalanine. Only the CDR3 region is kept as DNA, spanning 42 bases read in frame from base 1. V sheds 7 bases and J sheds 5 bases, leaving 17 bases between their ends. The germline V gene supplies CDR1 MDHEN and CDR2 SYDVKM. The intended sense of this specimen's time point label: cells obtained before transplantation from donor or recipient. CD3+CD4+ and CD3+CD8+ populations were FACS-sorted from unstimulated pre-transplant donor and recipient cells taken from spleen or lymph nodes.

This TCR came from a human donor who received an intestinal transplant. This receptor chain uses TRBV28 and TRBJ1-1; TRBD1 is perhaps the D gene, given 5 matching bases. The material was unstimulated CD4+ T cells sorted from spleen or lymph node cells, obtained before intestinal transplant. CDR3 sequence: CASIGTFIGTEAFF. The DNA reads as follows: TGTGCCAGCATCGGGACCTTTATTGGGACTGAAGCTTTCTTT.